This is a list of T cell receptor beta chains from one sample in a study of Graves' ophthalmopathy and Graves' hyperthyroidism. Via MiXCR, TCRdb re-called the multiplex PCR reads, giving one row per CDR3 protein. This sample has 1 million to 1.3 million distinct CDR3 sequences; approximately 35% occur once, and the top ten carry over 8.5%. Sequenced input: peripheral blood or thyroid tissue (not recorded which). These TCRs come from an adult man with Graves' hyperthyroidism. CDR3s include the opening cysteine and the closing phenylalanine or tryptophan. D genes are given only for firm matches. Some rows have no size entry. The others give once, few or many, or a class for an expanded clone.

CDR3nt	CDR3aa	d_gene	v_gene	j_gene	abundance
TGTGCCAGCAGTGTCTCGACCTTCGGCACAGATACGCAGTATTTT	CASSVSTFGTDTQYF	NA	TRBV6-4	TRBJ2-3	NA
TGCAGCGCGCAAGGGAGAGATTTCGAGCAGTACTTC	CSAQGRDFEQYF	NA	TRBV29-1	TRBJ2-7	NA
TGTGCCAGCAGCTTAGTCTTGGTGAGGAGCTCCTACAATGAGCAGTTCTTC	CASSLVLVRSSYNEQFF	NA	TRBV7-2	TRBJ2-1	NA
TGTGCCAGCAGCCAAGCGGGGGCAGACTCGAACACCGGGGAGCTGTTTTTT	CASSQAGADSNTGELFF	NA	TRBV14	TRBJ2-2	NA
TGTGCCAGCAGCTTGGGCTCAGCTGGCTCCTACGAGCAGTACTTC	CASSLGSAGSYEQYF	NA	TRBV11-2	TRBJ2-7	many
TGCAGTGCTAGGAAGGGACCCCTCCACTTT	CSARKGPLHF	NA	TRBV20-1	TRBJ1-6	few
TGTGCCAGCAGTTACGACAGGGGACAAGCCTACACCGGGGAGCTGTTTTTT	CASSYDRGQAYTGELFF	TRBD1	TRBV6-5	TRBJ2-2	NA
TGCGCCAGCAGCTATTCTCCAACCGACAGGGCCGGCGAAAAACTGTTTTTT	CASSYSPTDRAGEKLFF	TRBD1	TRBV5-1	TRBJ1-4	NA
TGTGCCAGCTCTGAGTACGGGAGAGCTACGCAGCAGTACTTC	CASSEYGRATQQYF	NA	TRBV7-6	TRBJ2-7	once
TGCAGCGCGTCGGACAGGACCCGCTCTGGAAACACCTTC	CSASDRTRSGNTF	TRBD1	TRBV29-1	TRBJ1-2	NA
TGCGCCAGCAGCCCGTCGCTGCGGCAGGGGGAAGAGACCCAGTACTTC	CASSPSLRQGEETQYF	TRBD1	TRBV5-1	TRBJ2-5	NA
TGTGCCAGCAGCTTAACAGGGGGCGCGGGTGGCTACACCTTC	CASSLTGGAGGYTF	TRBD1	TRBV7-3	TRBJ1-2	NA
NA	CASSVGQGNYGHTF	NA	TRBV5-8	TRBJ1-2	NA
TGTGCCAGCAGCCACAGGACAGGGGTCGGGAACACTGAAGCTTTCTTT	CASSHRTGVGNTEAFF	TRBD1	TRBV7-6	TRBJ1-1	NA
TGTGCCAGCAGCCCCCTCCGACAGGTCGCTGGTGCTTTCTTT	CASSPLRQVAGAFF	NA	TRBV3-1	TRBJ1-1	few
TGTGCCAGCAGTGTTTCCTTCGCGACGGGCAGCTCCTACGAGCAGTACTTC	CASSVSFATGSSYEQYF	NA	TRBV6-1	TRBJ2-7	few
TGCAGTGCTAGAGGGGGTAGCTATACCGGGGAGCTGTTTTTT	CSARGGSYTGELFF	NA	TRBV20-1	TRBJ2-2	NA
TGTGCCAGCAGTTTACCCTGGACAGGAACTTATGGCTACACCTTC	CASSLPWTGTYGYTF	TRBD1	TRBV7-9	TRBJ1-2	few
TGTGCCAGCTCCCTCGCTAAGGCAGCGGCGGTCCCTGAAGCTTTCTTT	CASSLAKAAAVPEAFF	NA	TRBV7-9	TRBJ1-1	many
TGCGCCAGCAGTGCCGGACTTCCATCCTACGAGCAGTACTTC	CASSAGLPSYEQYF	NA	TRBV10-2	TRBJ2-7	NA
TGTGCCAGTACCGCGGGAGTGGGCACCGGGGAGCTGTTTTTT	CASTAGVGTGELFF	TRBD2	TRBV2	TRBJ2-2	NA
TGTGCCAGCAGCCCGACAGGGCGGCGGGAAGAGACCCAGTACTTC	CASSPTGRREETQYF	TRBD1	TRBV11-2	TRBJ2-5	NA
TGCAGGCGGGAAGGGATGGATGGCTATACCTTC	CRREGMDGYTF	NA	TRBV29-1	TRBJ1-2	once
TGTGCCAGCAGCTTAGGACCTGTCCATCAAGAGACCCAGTACTTC	CASSLGPVHQETQYF	NA	TRBV7-2	TRBJ2-5	many
TGTGCCAGCGGACGCACAGGGAGTCGCACCGGGGAGCTGTTTTTT	CASGRTGSRTGELFF	NA	TRBV24-1	TRBJ2-2	NA
TGTGCCAGCAGCGGGACCCCAAGACAGGGAAATTCGGTAGGCTACACCTTC	CASSGTPRQGNSVGYTF	TRBD1	TRBV9	TRBJ1-2	few
TGTGCCAGCAGTTTCAACAGGGACTATGGCTACACCTTC	CASSFNRDYGYTF	NA	TRBV7-2	TRBJ1-2	NA
TGCAGTGCTAGAAGTTCAGGGGGACTCGGTCAGCCCCAGCATTTT	CSARSSGGLGQPQHF	TRBD1	TRBV20-1	TRBJ1-5	NA
TGTGCCAGCAGCTTAGGAGGAGGGGTCGGCTACACCTTC	CASSLGGGVGYTF	NA	TRBV7-8	TRBJ1-2	many
TGTGCCAGCAGTGCAACCTCGGGACAGGTGATCAGGTCAAATCAGCCCCAGCATTTT	CASSATSGQVIRSNQPQHF	TRBD1	TRBV12-3/TRBV12-4	TRBJ1-5	few
TGCAGTGCTAGACCGGGACAGGTCTCCTTCTCTGGAAACACCATATATTTT	CSARPGQVSFSGNTIYF	TRBD1	TRBV20-1	TRBJ1-3	few
TGCAGTGCTAGAGACCGGGGCGGGACAGAGACCCAGTACTTC	CSARDRGGTETQYF	NA	TRBV20-1	TRBJ2-5	few
TGCGCCAGCAGCCAAGAGGGACAGAACTTTGCAACTAATGAAAAACTGTTTTTT	CASSQEGQNFATNEKLFF	TRBD1	TRBV4-3	TRBJ1-4	few
TGTGCCAGCAGGGGAGGGGGCTCCGTCGATGGCTACACCTTC	CASRGGGSVDGYTF	TRBD1	TRBV6-2/TRBV6-3	TRBJ1-2	NA
TGTGCCAGCAGCTTAAGGCAGGGTTGGGAAAAACTGTTTTTT	CASSLRQGWEKLFF	NA	TRBV7-2	TRBJ1-4	NA
TGTGCCAGTACCCCGACAGGGTGGCAGCCCCAGCATTTT	CASTPTGWQPQHF	TRBD1	TRBV19	TRBJ1-5	many
TGTGCCAGTAGTACCACCCCGGACAGCTACGAGCAGTACTTC	CASSTTPDSYEQYF	NA	TRBV19	TRBJ2-7	many
TGTGCCAGTAGTATAAACAGGGCTTACACCGGGGAGCTGTTTTTT	CASSINRAYTGELFF	NA	TRBV19	TRBJ2-2	once
TGCGCCAGCAGTGCGAGCCCTTCGGGGCGCCCCTACGAGCAGTACTTC	CASSASPSGRPYEQYF	NA	TRBV10-2	TRBJ2-7	NA
TGTGCCAGCAGTTACAGGGGTGGCTATGGCTACACCTTC	CASSYRGGYGYTF	NA	TRBV6-5	TRBJ1-2	many
TGTGCCAGCCTCCCCACAGGTTCCTACGAGCAGTACTTC	CASLPTGSYEQYF	NA	TRBV6-6	TRBJ2-7	NA
TGTGCCAGCAGCCACAGGAGGGGGCACTATGGCTACACCTTC	CASSHRRGHYGYTF	TRBD1	TRBV6-5	TRBJ1-2	few
TGCGCCAGCAGTTTTGCTGAAGAGGCCAACGTCCTGACTTTC	CASSFAEEANVLTF	NA	TRBV5-1	TRBJ2-6	many
TGTGCCAGTAGTGTCGACAGGGGACGCGGGGAGCTGTTTTTT	CASSVDRGRGELFF	TRBD1	TRBV19	TRBJ2-2	NA
TGTGCCAGCAGTGTAGACATCAACGGCTACACCTTC	CASSVDINGYTF	NA	TRBV10-2	TRBJ1-2	NA
TGTGCCAGTTCCGACAGGACTTCACCCCTCCACTTT	CASSDRTSPLHF	NA	TRBV6-5	TRBJ1-6	NA